This entry lists 26 T cell receptor beta chains sequenced from one sample in a study of blood T cell repertoires in COVID-19. Sequencing used immunoSEQ multiplex PCR; TCRdb keeps in-frame clones, though not all of them. The sample has roughly 230,000 clones, roughly nine tenths seen once. Sequencing was carried out using PBMCs or T cells enriched from blood (not recorded which). These receptors came from a woman aged 30 to 39 with acute COVID-19.

CDR3 in DNA: TGTGCCTGGAGTGTCAGGACTCAAGCTTTCTTT. Its protein product is CAWSVRTQAFF. The rearrangement joins TRBV30 to TRBJ1-1; unclear D gene. This CDR3 spans 11 amino acids. V was trimmed by 0 bases and J by 9 bases, leaving 8 bases between them. Germline lookup yields CDR1 GTSNPN and CDR2 SVGIG (reference sequence).

The chain couples TRBV28 to TRBJ1-6, with D possibly being TRBD1 (6 bases). The germline V gene encodes CDR1 MDHEN and CDR2 SYDVKM. This CDR3 has 16 residues. V was trimmed by 6 bases and J by 1 base, leaving 13 bases between them. CDR3 coding DNA: TGTGCCAGCAGGCAACAGGGTCCTTCCTATAATTCACCCCTCCACTTT. Translating gives CASRQQGPSYNSPLHF.

V usage is TRBV5-4 and J usage is TRBJ1-2; TRBD1 aligns across 11 bases. Germline CDR1 reads SGHNT; CDR2 reads YYREEE (reference sequence). V lost 7 bases and J lost 8; bases outside the gene matches: 13. This CDR3 spans 15 amino acids. CDR3: CASSSGTGGFYGYTF. CDR3 DNA: TGTGCCAGCTCCTCCGGGACAGGGGGTTTTTACGGCTACACCTTC.

This clone has more than one count but fewer than ten. The rearrangement links TRBV5-1 to TRBJ1-1; D is unclear. CDR3 length equals 15 residues. CDR1 and CDR2 (germline): SGHRS, YFSETQ. V was shortened by 0 bases and J by 1 base, with 10 bases between the two germline ends. The CDR3 DNA reads as TGCGCCAGCAGCTTGGTCGGGGTTCGGAACACTGAAGCTTTCTTT. This encodes CASSLVGVRNTEAFF.

The chain recombines TRBV3-1 (or the pseudogene TRBV3-2) with TRBJ2-7; maybe TRBD2 (6 bases). Germline V CDR1 and CDR2: LGHDT, YNNKEL (reference sequence). This CDR3 contains 15 residues. The V end was cut by 5 bases, the J end by 0 bases, with 14 bases between. The CDR3 nucleotides are TGTGCCAGCAGCTTAACCGGGACTTCCTCCTACGAGCAGTACTTC. Its protein is CASSLTGTSSYEQYF.

Ten or more counts support this clone. The chain joins TRBV24-1 to TRBJ2-7; unclear D gene. Germline CDR1 is KGHDR and CDR2 is SFDVKD. The CDR3 spans 13 residues. V was trimmed by 12 bases and J by 3 bases, leaving 17 bases between them. CDR3 DNA: TGTGCCCACCAGAGGCGTATTCGCTACGAGCAGTACTTC. Amino acids: CAHQRRIRYEQYF.

This chain connects TRBV2 to TRBJ2-1; unclear D gene. CDR1 is SNHLY, CDR2 FYNNEI, per germline. The CDR3 runs 15 residues. Trimming removed 3 bases from V and 1 base from J, with 10 bases in between. Here the CDR3 DNA reads TGTGCCAGCAGTGAGAACAACATTTCCTACAATGAGCAGTTCTTC. Its translation is CASSENNISYNEQFF. The complete variable domain, with remaining parts taken from reference TRBV2 and TRBJ2-1, reads EPEVTQTPSHQVTQMGQEVILRCVPISNHLYFYWYRQILGQKVEFLVSFYNNEISEKSEIFDDQFSVERPDGSNFTLKIRSTKLEDSAMYFCASSENNISYNEQFFGPGTRLTVL.

A remark on this clone: The same CDR3 also results from other DNA sequences found in this sample. The CDR3 reads CASSPSGRGTEAFF. In DNA, the CDR3 is TGTGCCAGCTCACCCTCCGGAAGGGGAACTGAAGCTTTCTTT. The chain combines TRBV18 with TRBJ1-1; possibly TRBD1 for D (5 bases). The ends were cut back, 3 bases at V and 5 bases at J, with 13 bases in the middle. The length of the CDR3 is 14 residues. Germline V gives CDR1 KGHSH, CDR2 LQKENI.

The chain joins TRBV3-1 (or the pseudogene TRBV3-2) to TRBJ2-5; 9 bases agree with TRBD2. The trim removed 2 bases at V and 1 base at J, leaving 11 bases unmatched. The germline CDR1 and CDR2 sequences are LGHDT and YNNKEL (reference sequence). This CDR3 region has 18 residues. CDR3 DNA sequence: TGTGCCAGCAGCCAACTCCCCTCCAGCGGGGGGTCCCAAGAGACCCAGTACTTC. It translates to CASSQLPSSGGSQETQYF.

The chain has TRBV6-5 and TRBJ2-4, with 8 bases lining up with TRBD1. Germline V gene data show CDR1 as MNHEY and CDR2 as SVGAGI. V was clipped by 6 bases and J by 6 bases; unmatched bases: 10. This CDR3 spans 15 amino acids. The CDR3 sequence: CASSSSSGQGNIQYF. CDR3 coding DNA: TGTGCCAGCAGCTCCTCTTCCGGACAGGGAAACATTCAGTACTTC.

Only one count was recorded for this clone. The CDR3 loop reads CAWSRFRDIDNSPLHF. CDR3 DNA sequence: TGTGCCTGGAGTCGGTTCCGGGACATCGATAATTCACCCCTCCACTTT. The chain joins TRBV30 to TRBJ1-6; possible D gene TRBD1, 6 bases. CDR1 and CDR2 (germline): GTSNPN, SVGIG (reference sequence). There are 16 residues in the CDR3. The germline V and J ends were trimmed by 2 bases and 5 bases, with 16 bases remaining between them.

V usage is TRBV5-5 and J usage is TRBJ1-4, with D hard to call. This CDR3 comprises 15 residues. CDR1 and CDR2 (germline): SGHKS, YYEKEE (reference sequence). V gave up 1 base and J gave up 1 base, with 8 bases separating them. CDR3 protein: CASSLTLVTNEKLFF. CDR3 coding DNA: TGTGCCAGCAGCTTGACACTAGTAACTAATGAAAAACTGTTTTTT.

The table lists this clone with a few counts. V is TRBV9 and J is TRBJ1-1; 10 bases map to TRBD1. The V and J ends lost 4 bases and 0 bases, in that order; junction bases with no gene match: 6. There are 16 residues in the CDR3. CDR1 is SGDLS and CDR2 is YYNGEE in the germline V gene. The CDR3 here is CASSFPGQGVNTEAFF. The CDR3 nucleotides read TGTGCCAGCAGCTTTCCCGGACAGGGGGTGAACACTGAAGCTTTCTTT.

The chain uses TRBV6-5 and TRBJ2-5, with D perhaps matching TRBD1 (6 bases). This CDR3 has 14 residues. Germline V lookup: CDR1 MNHEY, CDR2 SVGAGI. Trimming removed 9 bases from V and 5 bases from J, with 19 bases in between. This chain's CDR3 is CASAVRGLFETQYF. As DNA, the CDR3 is TGTGCCAGTGCGGTCAGGGGTCTGTTCGAGACCCAGTACTTC.

This chain uses TRBV7-2 with TRBJ1-6; 7 bases are a match to TRBD1. CDR3 length: 15 residues. The germline gives CDR1 SGHTA, CDR2 FQGNSA. The V and J ends lost 5 bases and 7 bases, in that order; junction bases with no gene match: 8. The CDR3 loop reads CASSGTGQQNSPLHF. The CDR3 DNA reads as TGTGCCAGCAGCGGAACGGGACAGCAAAATTCACCCCTCCACTTT.

V and J are TRBV7-9 and TRBJ2-2; D uncertain. The CDR3 is 14 residues long. Germline V CDR1 and CDR2: SEHNR, FQNEAQ (reference sequence). The V end lost 4 bases, the J end lost 2 bases, and 8 bases lay between the germline ends. CDR3 protein: CASSYARNTGELFF. CDR3 nucleotides: TGTGCCAGCAGCTACGCTAGAAACACCGGGGAGCTGTTTTTT.

In DNA form, the CDR3 reads TGTGCCAGCAGCGTTAGCGGGGGGTACAATGAGCAGTTCTTC. Translated, it gives CASSVSGGYNEQFF. The chain recombines TRBV9 with TRBJ2-1; 10 bases are shared with TRBD2. V trimming: 2 bases; J trimming: 4 bases; junction bases outside the gene matches: 0. Germline CDR1 reads SGDLS; CDR2 reads YYNGEE. This CDR3 spans 14 amino acids.

The rearrangement joins TRBV2 to TRBJ1-1; D is undetermined. The germline V gene has CDR1 SNHLY and CDR2 FYNNEI. The CDR3 spans 13 residues. Trimming stripped 6 bases from V and 1 base from J, with 9 bases between. CDR3 amino acids: CASRFTENTEAFF. The CDR3 coding sequence is TGTGCCAGCAGATTTACAGAGAACACTGAAGCTTTCTTT.

This clone was seen once. This chain connects TRBV28 to TRBJ2-6; D is unresolved. This CDR3 comprises 14 residues. Trimming took off 7 bases at V and 2 bases at J, with 9 bases between the two ends. CDR1 and CDR2 (germline): MDHEN, SYDVKM. The CDR3 reads CASNQNPGANVLTF. CDR3 nucleotides: TGTGCCAGCAACCAGAATCCTGGGGCCAACGTCCTGACTTTC.

This clone was seen once. The chain is built from TRBV5-8 and TRBJ1-4; D is ambiguous. Trimming took off 0 bases at V and 0 bases at J, with 12 bases between the two ends. The CDR3 is 17 residues long. Per germline, CDR1 SGHTS and CDR2 YDEGEE. The DNA of the CDR3 is TGTGCCAGCAGCTTGGATGAAGGGAGGGCAACTAATGAAAAACTGTTTTTT. Its translation: CASSLDEGRATNEKLFF.

The rearrangement joins TRBV28 to TRBJ2-1, with D tentatively TRBD1 (6 bases). Germline V gene lookup returns CDR1 MDHEN and CDR2 SYDVKM. The CDR3 is made up of 16 amino acids. V was pared by 6 bases and J by 12 bases, with 27 bases between. CDR3 in DNA: TGTGCCAGCAGGGGAGAGGCCTTGGGACAATCCTCTCGGCAGTTCTTC. Residues: CASRGEALGQSSRQFF. The entire variable domain, with the rest obtained from reference TRBV28 and TRBJ2-1, is as follows: DVKVTQSSRYLVKRTGEKVFLECVQDMDHENMFWYRQDPGLGLRLIYFSYDVKMKEKGDIPEGYSVSREKKERFSLILESASTNQTSMYLCASRGEALGQSSRQFFGPGTRLTVL.

V usage is TRBV10-2 and J usage is TRBJ2-5; 7 nucleotides match TRBD2. The germline V gene encodes CDR1 WSHSY and CDR2 SAAADI. This CDR3 is built from 14 residues. Trimming cost V 3 bases and J 7 bases; bases outside gene matches: 8. The CDR3 loop reads CASSESLARGTQYF. CDR3 DNA sequence: TGCGCCAGCAGTGAATCACTAGCGCGAGGGACCCAGTACTTC.

The genes are TRBV18 and TRBJ1-3; D gene uncertain. V was pared by 5 bases and J by 0 bases, with 8 bases between. The CDR3 has 14 residues. Per germline, CDR1 KGHSH and CDR2 LQKENI. CDR3 sequence reads: CASSGQNSGNTIYF. CDR3 DNA sequence: TGTGCCAGCTCAGGGCAGAACTCTGGAAACACCATATATTTT.

This clone was counted once. The V and J genes are TRBV7-9 and TRBJ2-2; 11 bases agree with TRBD2. From germline, CDR1 is SEHNR and CDR2 FQNEAQ (reference sequence). V trimming: 4 bases; J trimming: 3 bases; junction bases outside the gene matches: 4. This CDR3 comprises 16 residues. The CDR3 region is CASSSASGGYTGELFF. CDR3 nucleotide sequence: TGTGCCAGCAGCTCTGCTAGCGGGGGGTACACCGGGGAGCTGTTTTTT.

This clone was seen a single time. The rearrangement uses TRBV5-4 and TRBJ2-2, with D possibly TRBD1 on 5 matching bases. The germline V and J ends were trimmed by 0 bases and 6 bases, with 12 bases remaining between them. This CDR3 region has 15 residues. CDR1 SGHNT and CDR2 YYREEE come from the germline V gene (reference sequence). CDR3 sequence reads: CASSLEGARPGELFF. CDR3 DNA: TGTGCCAGCAGCTTGGAAGGGGCCCGGCCCGGGGAGCTGTTTTTT. Looking up the rest from reference TRBV5-4 and TRBJ2-2 gives the full variable domain: ETGVTQSPTHLIKTRGQQVTLRCSSQSGHNTVSWYQQALGQGPQFIFQYYREEENGRGNFPPRFSGLQFPNYSSELNVNALELDDSALYLCASSLEGARPGELFFGEGSRLTVL.

The CDR3 loop reads CAWSQEVAGELFF. In DNA, the CDR3 is TGTGCCTGGAGTCAAGAGGTGGCCGGGGAGCTGTTTTTT. The chain has TRBV30 and TRBJ2-2; D unclear. From germline, CDR1 is GTSNPN and CDR2 SVGIG (reference sequence). The CDR3 spans 13 residues. Trimming took off 2 bases at V and 6 bases at J, with 10 bases between the two ends. Variable domain in full (rest from reference TRBV30 and TRBJ2-2): SQTIHQWPATLVQPVGSPLSLECTVEGTSNPNLYWYRQAAGRGLQLLFYSVGIGQISSEVPQNLSASRPQDRQFILSSKKLLLSDSGFYLCAWSQEVAGELFFGEGSRLTVL.